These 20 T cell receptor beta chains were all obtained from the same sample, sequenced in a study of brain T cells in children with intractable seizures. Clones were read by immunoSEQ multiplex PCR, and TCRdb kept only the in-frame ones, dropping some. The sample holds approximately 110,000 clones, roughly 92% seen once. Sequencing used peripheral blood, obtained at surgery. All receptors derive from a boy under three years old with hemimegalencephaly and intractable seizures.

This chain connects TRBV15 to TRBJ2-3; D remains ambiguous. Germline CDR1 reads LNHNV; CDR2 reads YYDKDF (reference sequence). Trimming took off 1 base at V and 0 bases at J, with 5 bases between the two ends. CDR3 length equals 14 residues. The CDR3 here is CATSRGPSTDTQYF. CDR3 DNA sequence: TGTGCCACCAGCAGAGGTCCTAGCACAGATACGCAGTATTTT. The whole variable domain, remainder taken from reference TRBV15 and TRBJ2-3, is DAMVIQNPRYQVTQFGKPVTLSCSQTLNHNVMYWYQQKSSQAPKLLFHYYDKDFNNEADTPDNFQSRRPNTSFCFLDIRSPGLGDTAMYLCATSRGPSTDTQYFGPGTRLTVL.

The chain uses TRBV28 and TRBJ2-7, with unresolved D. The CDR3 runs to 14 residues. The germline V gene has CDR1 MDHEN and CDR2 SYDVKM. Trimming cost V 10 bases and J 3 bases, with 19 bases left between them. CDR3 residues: CATSGGVYDYEQYF. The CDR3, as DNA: TGTGCCACCTCAGGTGGGGTATACGACTACGAGCAGTACTTC.

The CDR3 sequence: CTSSRTVLADITSYEQYF. CDR3 nucleotide sequence: TGCACCAGCAGCCGAACTGTGCTAGCGGACATTACGAGTTACGAGCAGTACTTC. The gene calls are TRBV1 and TRBJ2-7; the D segment call TRBD2 is taken from the table without a DNA check. TRBV1 constitutes a pseudogene. The CDR3 is made up of 18 amino acids.

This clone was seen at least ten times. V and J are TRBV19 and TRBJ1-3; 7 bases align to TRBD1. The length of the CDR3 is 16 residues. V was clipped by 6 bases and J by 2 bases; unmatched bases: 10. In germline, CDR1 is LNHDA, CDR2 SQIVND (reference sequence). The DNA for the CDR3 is TGTGCCAGTAGCTCCACGACAGGGTCGACTGGAAACACCATATATTTT. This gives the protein CASSSTTGSTGNTIYF.

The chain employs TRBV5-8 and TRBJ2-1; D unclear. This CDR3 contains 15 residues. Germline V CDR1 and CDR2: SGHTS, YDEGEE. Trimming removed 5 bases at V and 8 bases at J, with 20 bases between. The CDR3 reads CASSAGWPALDEQFF. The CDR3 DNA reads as TGTGCCAGCAGTGCCGGTTGGCCGGCGCTGGATGAGCAGTTCTTC.

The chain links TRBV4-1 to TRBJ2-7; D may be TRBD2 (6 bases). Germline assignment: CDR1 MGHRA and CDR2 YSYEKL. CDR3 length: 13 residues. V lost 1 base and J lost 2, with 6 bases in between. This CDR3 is CASSQASAYEQYF. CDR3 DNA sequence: TGCGCCAGCAGCCAAGCTAGCGCCTACGAGCAGTACTTC.

The DNA of the CDR3 is TGTGCCAGCAGCGTATTGGGAAACACTGAAGCTTTCTTT. It translates to CASSVLGNTEAFF. The chain couples TRBV9 to TRBJ1-1; unclear D gene. The CDR3 has 13 residues. Trimming removed 1 base at V and 2 bases at J, with 6 bases between. CDR1 and CDR2 (germline): SGDLS, YYNGEE.

The chain's CDR3 is CASSFFTGGAEAFF. The CDR3 nucleotides read TGTGCCAGCAGCTTTTTCACAGGGGGCGCCGAAGCTTTCTTT. The chain uses TRBV7-8 and TRBJ1-1; 9 nucleotides line up with TRBD1. V lost 3 bases, J lost 8 bases, and 7 bases stayed unmatched. The germline V gene encodes CDR1 SGHVS and CDR2 FQNEAQ. CDR3 size: 14 residues.

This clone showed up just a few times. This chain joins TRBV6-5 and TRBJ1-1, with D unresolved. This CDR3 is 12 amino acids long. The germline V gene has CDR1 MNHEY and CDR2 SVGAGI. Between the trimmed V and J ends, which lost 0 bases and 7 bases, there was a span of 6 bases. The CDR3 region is CASSYSQSEAFF. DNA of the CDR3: TGTGCCAGCAGTTACTCGCAGAGTGAAGCTTTCTTT.

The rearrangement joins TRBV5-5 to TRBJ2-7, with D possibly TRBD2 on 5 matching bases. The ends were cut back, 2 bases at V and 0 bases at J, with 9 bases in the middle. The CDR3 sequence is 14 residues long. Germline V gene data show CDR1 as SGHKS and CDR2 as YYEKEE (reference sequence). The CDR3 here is CASSFRGNSYEQYF. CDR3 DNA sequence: TGTGCCAGCAGCTTCCGGGGAAACTCCTACGAGCAGTACTTC.

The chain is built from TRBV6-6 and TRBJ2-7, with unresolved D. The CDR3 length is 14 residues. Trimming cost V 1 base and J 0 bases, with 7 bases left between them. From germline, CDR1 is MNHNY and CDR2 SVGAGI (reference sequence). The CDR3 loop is CASSYFGYSYEQYF. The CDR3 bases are TGTGCCAGCAGTTACTTTGGGTACTCCTACGAGCAGTACTTC.

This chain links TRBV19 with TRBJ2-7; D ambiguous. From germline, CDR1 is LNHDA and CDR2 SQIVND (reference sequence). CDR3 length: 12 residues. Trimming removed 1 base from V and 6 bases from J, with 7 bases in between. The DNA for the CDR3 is TGTGCCAGTAGTATAGGGTCTGGCGAGCAGTACTTC. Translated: CASSIGSGEQYF.

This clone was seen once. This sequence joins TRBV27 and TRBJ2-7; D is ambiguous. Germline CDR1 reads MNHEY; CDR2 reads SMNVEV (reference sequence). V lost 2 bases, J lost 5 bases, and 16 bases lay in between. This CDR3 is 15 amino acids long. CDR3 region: CASSLTPWVLDEQYF. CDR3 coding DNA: TGTGCCAGCAGTTTAACCCCGTGGGTTCTGGACGAGCAGTACTTC.

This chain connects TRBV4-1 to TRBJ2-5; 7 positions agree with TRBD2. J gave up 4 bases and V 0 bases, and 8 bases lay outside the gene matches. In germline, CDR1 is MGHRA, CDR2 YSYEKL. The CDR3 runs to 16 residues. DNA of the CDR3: TGCGCCAGCAGCCAAGACGGGGGGACGTATGGAGAGACCCAGTACTTC. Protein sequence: CASSQDGGTYGETQYF.

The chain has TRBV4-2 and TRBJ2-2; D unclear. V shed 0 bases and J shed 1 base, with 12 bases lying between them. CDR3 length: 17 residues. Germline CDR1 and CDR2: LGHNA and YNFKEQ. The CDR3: CASSQDIGWGNTGELFF. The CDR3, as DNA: TGTGCCAGCAGCCAAGATATTGGTTGGGGGAACACCGGGGAGCTGTTTTTT.

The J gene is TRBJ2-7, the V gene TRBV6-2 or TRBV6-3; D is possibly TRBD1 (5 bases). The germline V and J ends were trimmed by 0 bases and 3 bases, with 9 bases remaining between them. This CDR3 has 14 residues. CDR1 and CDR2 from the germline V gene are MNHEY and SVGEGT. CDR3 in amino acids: CASSYSQGGYEQYF. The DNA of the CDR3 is TGTGCCAGCAGTTACTCGCAGGGCGGCTACGAGCAGTACTTC.

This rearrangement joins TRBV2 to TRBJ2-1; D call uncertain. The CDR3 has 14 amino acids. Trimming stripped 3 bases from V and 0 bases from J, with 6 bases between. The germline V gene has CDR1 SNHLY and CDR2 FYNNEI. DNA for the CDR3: TGTGCCAGCAGTGACAGTAGCTCCTACAATGAGCAGTTCTTC. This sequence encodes CASSDSSSYNEQFF. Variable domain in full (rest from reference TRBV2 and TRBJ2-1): EPEVTQTPSHQVTQMGQEVILRCVPISNHLYFYWYRQILGQKVEFLVSFYNNEISEKSEIFDDQFSVERPDGSNFTLKIRSTKLEDSAMYFCASSDSSSYNEQFFGPGTRLTVL.

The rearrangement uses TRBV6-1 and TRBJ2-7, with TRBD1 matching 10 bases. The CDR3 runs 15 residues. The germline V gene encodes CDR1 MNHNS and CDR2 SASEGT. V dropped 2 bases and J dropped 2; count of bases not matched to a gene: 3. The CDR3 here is CASSEWGTGAYEQYF. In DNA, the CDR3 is TGTGCCAGCAGTGAATGGGGGACAGGGGCCTACGAGCAGTACTTC.

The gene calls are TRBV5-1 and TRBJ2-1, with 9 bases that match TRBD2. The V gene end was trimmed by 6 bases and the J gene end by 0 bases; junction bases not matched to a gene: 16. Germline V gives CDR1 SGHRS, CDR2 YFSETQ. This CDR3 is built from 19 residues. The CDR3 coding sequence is TGCGCCAGCAAAGCTTTCTTGGTCGATAGCGGGAGCTCCTACAATGAGCAGTTCTTC. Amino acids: CASKAFLVDSGSSYNEQFF.

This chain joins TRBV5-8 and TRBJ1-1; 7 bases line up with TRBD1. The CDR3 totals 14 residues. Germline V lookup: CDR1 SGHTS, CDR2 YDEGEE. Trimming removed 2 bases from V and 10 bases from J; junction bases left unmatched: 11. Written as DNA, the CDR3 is TGTGCCAGCAGCTTTTACCGAGGGGGCGGAGGAGCTTTCTTT. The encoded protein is CASSFYRGGGGAFF.